This T cell receptor beta chain was found in a study of T cell responses to AZD1222 COVID-19 vaccine (dated by TCRdb to the early 2020s). Turning to the overall study: Because spike-specific TCR depth and breadth did not differ between the two schedules, AZD1222 recipients who got a second dose at roughly 4 weeks were pooled with those who got a second dose at roughly 12 weeks. TCR sequencing covered 230 to 250 trial participants: nearly 210 given two doses of AZD1222 and 26 given two doses of MenACWY control vaccine. Enrollment into the trials was organized by age into subgroups of 18-55, 56-69 and 70-plus years, and those subgroups contained roughly 150, 30 and 60 TCR-sequenced participants, respectively.

CDR1 and CDR2 are drawn from the germline V gene: ENHRY, SYGVKD. V drops 7 bases and J drops 0 bases, leaving 10 bases in between. The CDR3 spans 14 residues, from the cysteine through the phenylalanine. Of the read, only the CDR3 DNA is kept; its 42 bases are in frame from base 1. This clone was observed a handful of times. Its antigen is not yet known. Per-nucleotide qualities are absent, and no much larger clonotype sits a single base away. The CDR3 regions of human TCRbeta chains were analyzed by immunosequencing. In the original analysis: Repertoire TCRs were matched against a reference library of SARS-CoV-2-specific TCRs generated with the MIRA antigen-specificity platform. Breadth was defined as the fraction of unique TCRs that were SARS-CoV-2-associated, and depth was defined as the fraction of total T cells that were SARS-CoV-2-associated. Using the MIRA data, each spike-specific TCR was assigned both to the spike region to which the TCR was reactive and to a CD4 or CD8 class. Log10-transformed breadth and depth values were compared by one-way ANOVA with Sidak's multiple comparisons tests. TCRdb took this table from immuneACCESS and kept in-frame rearrangements with V and J called. Such tables lack part of the clones; where checked against another copy, unresolved V genes explain under half of the gap, and the rest is unexplained. That table supplies the V and J calls and clone size; D and trimming were determined from the DNA. The sample profile shows about 140,000 clones; 75% to 90% of them were found once. The ten largest make up under 2% of the sample.

Study-level results and caveats: Reportedly, close to half of the unique spike-specific TCRs recognized epitopes lying outside the regions that are mutated in the B.1.351 and B.1.1.7 variants. No day 14 peak-response samples were available, so repertoires were characterized only after the peak T cell response. The 56-69-year group was small, and its depth increase did not reach significance, likely because of low power. Spike-specific TCR breadth and depth rose significantly after two AZD1222 doses compared with day 0 and with MenACWY recipients. Most participants were white British and females outnumbered males, and the authors suggested that clonal diversity may have been underestimated. Conclusions about previously exposed vaccinees are limited because only six or seven AZD1222 recipients were SARS-CoV-2 seropositive at baseline. CD4 TCRs associated with the vaccine covered the entire spike protein, and the dominant responses were in regions 160-218 and 743-854.

This sample's time point label indicates: baseline before first vaccination. The vaccinee samples were drawn from two UK trials, COV001 and COV002, one of which was a single-blind randomized controlled phase 2/3 trial testing AZD1222 (ChAdOx1 nCoV-19) in healthy adults. For TCRbeta chain sequencing, PBMC samples were collected from trial participants at day 0 and at day 28 after the second dose. The TCR originated in an adult in good health. The chain is encoded by TRBV10-3 joined to TRBJ1-5; perhaps TRBD1 is the D gene, with 5 bases matching. The sequenced sample was peripheral blood, obtained on day 0 of AZD1222 vaccination. The nucleotide sequence reads as follows: TGTGCCATCAACCGGGACGTTAGCAATCAGCCCCAGCATTTT. Translated, it reads CAINRDVSNQPQHF.